What follows describes a single T cell receptor (beta chain). No cognate antigen has been identified for it. No per-base quality is available; no much larger clone lies one base away. Library construction relied on the immunoSEQ multiplex PCR assay. For the multiplex PCR, a mixture combining 60 forward primers for TCR Vbeta segments and 13 reverse primers for TCR Jbeta segments was used. The CDR3 region of rearranged TCR beta genes was amplified from genomic DNA with a multiplex PCR assay. On the Illumina HiSeq System, the amplified TCR beta libraries were sequenced as 87-base-pair reads. In the authors' own workflow: A later analysis tallied some 79 million unique TCR beta chains across the 666 repertoires, and some 10 million of those chains were shared by two or more donors. A nearest-neighbor algorithm error-corrected the raw reads and collapsed the reads into unique sequences, merging closely related sequences to remove PCR and sequencing errors. V, D and J gene segments were assigned by aligning CDR3 sequences to IMGT reference sequences. For a sequence to be retained, a match of at least six nucleotides was required to both a V gene segment and a J gene segment. A rearrangement was called productive if the CDR3 had no stop codons and remained in frame with V and J, and every other rearrangement was called non-productive. CDR3 was defined by IMGT convention, running from the second conserved V-encoded cysteine to the conserved J-encoded phenylalanine. Sequences without an unambiguous match to a single V gene segment were excluded from the earlier analysis of a few hundred of the donors. In an earlier analysis of some 590 of the donors, a V segment was called functional when productive rearrangements were above 56.7%, and segregating when the standard deviation between donors exceeded 5%. A statistical classification framework was built to diagnose cytomegalovirus status from the catalog of TCR beta chain sequences. V and J gene assignment, in a later analysis, came from comparing TCR nucleotide sequences with IMGT/GENE-DB human TR gene sequences. A later analysis assigned CDR3 sequences and most-parsimonious VDJ recombination scenarios with the TCRdist pipeline. A later analysis defined each TCR beta chain by its CDR3 amino acid sequence plus V-gene family, and excluded reads lacking a unique V-gene family. To address suspected cross-contamination and a sequencing artifact, a later analysis removed roughly 580 highly shared, low-generation-probability nucleotide sequences. In a later analysis, a clonal expansion index for each public chain was calculated from normalized within-repertoire ranks of inferred template counts. In a later analysis, generation probabilities were computed using a VDJ recombination model fitted to out-of-frame rearrangements, and the results were checked against IGoR. Hypergeometric tests were used in a later analysis to score TCR-TCR, TCR-HLA and TCR-CMV co-occurrence, with a repertoire-size bias correction applied to the TCR pairs. In a later analysis, false discovery rates were estimated by permuting HLA or CMV assignments 20 times. In a later analysis, co-occurring TCRs were grouped using DBSCAN, and TCRdist sequence similarity was added for clustering within HLA-allele-positive subsets. For co-occurrence clustering, repertoires with fewer than 30,000 or more than 120,000 public chains were excluded, along with four or five repertoires with anomalous nucleotide sharing. Not all clones reach the TCRdb copy of this immuneACCESS table, which keeps in-frame sequences only. Checked studies attribute under half of the gap to unresolved V genes and leave the rest unexplained. The D gene and trimming were derived from the DNA, and the V and J assignments and clone size from that table. This sample has about 170,000 clones in its table, and roughly 85% of those were observed once. The ten biggest clones cover around 2.6% of the sample.

These data originate in a study of cytomegalovirus exposure and HLA in healthy donors (dated by TCRdb to 2015 to 2018). With respect to the entire study: An earlier analysis of a few hundred of the donors reported 276 Gb of sequence data and roughly 120 million unique TCR beta sequences obtained from about 170 million T cells. An early release that covered fewer than 750 HLA-typed donors contained around 300 gigabases of sequencing data and roughly 84 million unique TCR sequences. Donor age, sex, ethnicity and CMV serostatus were compiled alongside the repertoire data. The study used immunosequencing to profile the T cell repertoires of hundreds of subjects and linked those repertoires to cytomegalovirus serostatus. Genome-wide SNP genotypes for about 60% of the roughly 670 donors were used in a later genetic analysis, which treated that subset as a discovery cohort. The number of donors typed differed by locus, with 629-630 for A, B, C, DRB1 and DQB1, 522 for DQA1, about 610 for DPA1, and 450 to 480 for DPB1. A later analysis re-analyzed previously published TCR beta repertoires from 666 donors and added high-resolution HLA genotyping to study TCR occurrence patterns. On average, 235,054 unique TCR beta nucleotide sequences were sequenced per donor among several hundred genotyped donors of the cohort, with roughly 18% of those sequences being non-productive. Five DR-DQ haplotypes were handled as single units for association and clustering because linkage in the cohort was strong. To predict cytomegalovirus infection status, the study brought together high-throughput TCR immunosequencing, statistical association of individual TCRs with disease status, and machine learning. HLA typing included class I and class II loci at four-digit resolution. In an earlier analysis of around 540 of the donors, high-throughput TCR beta sequencing was used to judge whether each TCR beta V gene segment behaved as functional or pseudogenic. The study aimed to test whether signatures of past pathogen exposure could be identified by cataloging public T cell receptors. The later analysis used no new phenotypic data to find candidate immune exposures, relying instead on TCR beta sequences and their occurrence across donors. Every repertoire in the discovery cohort had been generated on one and the same sequencing platform. Among the approximately 400 genotyped donors, approximately 81% belonged to the genetic ancestry cluster associated with self-reported Caucasian donors. In addition to the first cohort of approximately 650 subjects, a separate validation cohort of approximately 130 different subjects was used. On the study overall, not on this receptor specifically: In a later genetic analysis, a missense DCLRE1C variant was associated with V-gene and J-gene trimming of TCR beta chains, and the association was replicated in an independent cohort. In a later analysis, most CMV-associated TCR beta chains were found to appear HLA-restricted, with HLA associations seemingly driven largely by CMV exposure. Most TCR sequences were observed very rarely across donors, whereas some public TCRs were present in many individuals. Three of the identified cytomegalovirus-associated TCR beta chains were confirmed in vitro to be specific for cytomegalovirus antigens. When HLA alleles, especially DR and DQ, strongly co-occurred, attributing TCR associations to individual alleles was difficult. Immune exposure information for the cohort was limited to CMV serostatus. In a later analysis, HLA-associated TCR beta chains showed more clonal expansion and lower generation probabilities than non-associated chains that were equally common. A later analysis found that TCR association rates varied across HLA loci, with DRB1 alleles showing the most associated TCRs and HLA-C alleles the fewest. The cohort was sequenced for TCR beta chains only, and without alpha or paired-chain data the features that could be detected were limited. The classifier was reported to diagnose cytomegalovirus status with high specificity and sensitivity in both the original and validation cohorts. At a false discovery rate of 0.05, a later analysis linked some 17,000 TCR beta sequences to specific HLA alleles. A further reported finding was that TCR beta sequences accurately predicted the HLA-A and HLA-B alleles for most subjects in the first cohort. Broadly in line with IMGT annotations, most TCR beta V segments showed up in productive rearrangements about 90% or about 30% of the time in an earlier analysis of approximately 640 of the donors. Linkage disequilibrium might explain the correlated functional status among segregating V segments, but an unknown experimental factor could not be excluded. The authors suggested that the approach could potentially be generalized to other disease states and immunological phenotypes. The study gave a list of some 150 TCR beta chains associated with cytomegalovirus. Presence/absence analyses assumed roughly uniform sequencing depth across donors, an assumption that may not hold. In a later analysis, several top co-occurrence clusters were reported to appear linked to parvovirus B19, influenza, CMV and Epstein-Barr virus. A group of highly shared sequence variants was considered likely to be a technical artifact of the sequencing pipeline. Because some donors lacked HLA typing at each locus, the association tests relied only on the typed subset. About 17 rarely observed V segments, including chromosome 9 orphons, were excluded from the earlier analysis of several hundred of the donors because counts were too low. In a later genetic analysis, fewer N-insertions in productive TCRs were reported among donors in an Asian-associated ancestry cluster than the 666-donor mean.

The cohort comprised 710 or so healthy bone marrow donors. All cohort members were sampled while nominally healthy, although unrecorded immune exposures were likely present. The donor tested CMV seropositive, placing the donor among the 250 to 350 seropositive members of the cohort. Every donor gave a peripheral blood sample, and the peripheral blood mononuclear cells from that sample were used for TCR beta sequencing. Genomic DNA was extracted from the blood cell samples with the Qiagen DNeasy Blood Extraction Kit. This TCR was recovered from a man aged 25-45 years in good health and CMV-seropositive. What was sequenced was PBMCs.

CDR3 loop: CASSQEGAGGRRLYGYTF. The DNA reads as follows: TGCGCCAGCAGCCAAGAAGGGGCAGGGGGCCGGCGACTCTATGGCTACACCTTC. The rearranged chain carries TRBV4-3 and TRBJ1-2; 8 bases in the middle match TRBD1. CDR1 and CDR2 (LGHNA, YSLEER) derive from the germline V gene. The CDR3 runs 18 amino acids, cysteine and phenylalanine included. The sequence is cut down to CDR3 DNA, 54 bases in frame from base 1. Compared with germline, V lacks 0 bases and J lacks 4 bases; bases without a gene match: 13.